These T cell receptor beta chains were read from a single sample in a study of OX40 agonist ivuxolimab in advanced cancers. Sequencing used immunoSEQ multiplex PCR; TCRdb keeps in-frame clones, though not all of them. The sample gives some 98,000 clones, about 79% of which show up once; 1.4% to 1.5% is in the top ten. Sequencing was performed on CD4+ or CD8+ T cells sorted from blood, taken in a trial of the OX40 agonist ivuxolimab. The source is an adult with an advanced solid tumor such as melanoma, head and neck, liver or kidney cancer. Each CDR3 is given with its conserved first and last residue. A D gene is named only where the DNA matches it firmly. Expanded clones are given a class, and other clones once, few, many or no size at all.

CDR3 length	D gene	clone size	V gene	J gene	CDR3 protein	CDR3 DNA
15	TRBD2	NA	TRBV4-3	TRBJ2-1	CASSQGASGKFEQFF	TGCGCCAGCAGCCAAGGGGCTAGCGGGAAGTTTGAGCAGTTCTTC
15	NA	NA	TRBV27	TRBJ2-3	CASSTGGGFTDTQYF	TGTGCCAGCAGCACCGGGGGCGGATTTACAGATACGCAGTATTTT
15	NA	NA	TRBV6-6	TRBJ1-6	CASSPLPGFDSPLHF	TGTGCCAGCAGCCCCCTTCCGGGGTTTGATTCACCCCTCCACTTT
15	TRBD1	NA	TRBV7-2	TRBJ1-1	CASSPWTGGDTEAFF	TGTGCCAGCAGCCCCTGGACAGGGGGGGACACTGAAGCTTTCTTT
14	NA	NA	TRBV27	TRBJ1-1	CASGSRQWNTEAFF	TGTGCCAGCGGTTCGAGACAGTGGAACACTGAAGCTTTCTTT
14	NA	NA	TRBV19	TRBJ2-1	CASKAKGVSNEQFF	TGTGCCAGTAAGGCGAAGGGGGTTAGCAATGAGCAGTTCTTC
10	NA	NA	TRBV20-1	TRBJ2-7	CSASTYEQYF	TGCAGTGCTAGTACCTACGAGCAGTACTTC
14	TRBD2	once	TRBV6-1	TRBJ2-3	CASSLTRGGDTQYF	TGTGCCAGCAGCCTGACTCGCGGGGGAGATACGCAGTATTTT
13	TRBD1	NA	TRBV6-5	TRBJ1-2	CASRQGADYGYTF	TGTGCCAGCAGGCAGGGGGCTGACTATGGCTACACCTTC
15	TRBD1	once	TRBV28	TRBJ1-5	CASRKTGGGNQPQHF	TGTGCCAGCAGAAAGACAGGGGGCGGCAATCAGCCCCAGCATTTT
13	NA	NA	TRBV6-1	TRBJ2-7	CASSSPVAGEQYF	TGTGCCAGCAGTTCTCCCGTCGCGGGTGAGCAGTACTTC
17	NA	NA	TRBV9	TRBJ2-5	CASSVDPEVLSRETQYF	TGTGCCAGCAGCGTAGACCCTGAAGTATTATCCCGAGAGACCCAGTACTTC
14	NA	NA	TRBV7-9	TRBJ1-5	CASSSWGEGQPQHF	TGTGCCAGCAGTTCCTGGGGGGAAGGGCAGCCCCAGCATTTT
10	NA	NA	TRBV25-1	TRBJ2-1	CASARDEQFF	TGTGCCAGCGCCAGGGATGAGCAGTTCTTC
13	NA	NA	TRBV30	TRBJ1-4	CAWSVRGNEKLFF	TGTGCCTGGAGTGTCCGGGGAAATGAAAAACTGTTTTTT
16	NA	NA	TRBV5-6	TRBJ2-1	CASSSPGLLLHNEQFF	TGTGCCAGCAGTTCGCCGGGACTCCTTCTCCACAATGAGCAGTTCTTC
15	TRBD1	NA	TRBV11-2	TRBJ1-5	CASSPRTGGNQPQHF	TGTGCCAGCAGCCCCCGGACAGGAGGCAATCAGCCCCAGCATTTT
14	TRBD1	NA	TRBV11-3	TRBJ1-6	CASSQQGSDSPLHF	TGTGCCAGCAGCCAACAGGGGAGCGATTCACCCCTCCACTTT
15	TRBD2	NA	TRBV9	TRBJ2-2	CASSTGLAGTGELFF	TGTGCCAGCAGCACGGGACTAGCGGGCACCGGGGAGCTGTTTTTT
16	TRBD2	NA	TRBV7-9	TRBJ2-3	CASSSGLAGTLDTQYF	TGTGCCAGCAGCTCCGGTCTAGCGGGGACCCTAGATACGCAGTATTTT
15	NA	NA	TRBV7-2	TRBJ2-1	CASSLRNTHGNEQFF	TGTGCCAGCAGCTTAAGGAACACCCACGGCAATGAGCAGTTCTTC
14	NA	NA	TRBV14	TRBJ2-5	CASSLQGPQETQYF	TGTGCCAGCAGCCTACAGGGTCCCCAAGAGACCCAGTACTTC
13	TRBD1	NA	TRBV2	TRBJ2-1	CASSEAGQGEGFF	TGTGCCAGCAGTGAAGCAGGGCAGGGGGAAGGGTTCTTC
17	TRBD1	NA	TRBV4-2	TRBJ1-5	CASSQEIRGAGNQPQHF	TGTGCCAGCAGCCAAGAAATCAGGGGGGCAGGTAATCAGCCCCAGCATTTT
15	TRBD2	NA	TRBV12-5	TRBJ2-3	CASGLGLAGADTQYF	TGTGCTAGTGGTTTGGGGCTAGCGGGAGCAGATACGCAGTATTTT
14	NA	NA	TRBV5-4	TRBJ2-7	CASSLTVGTYEQYF	TGTGCCAGCAGCCTGACAGTTGGTACCTACGAGCAGTACTTC
13	NA	NA	TRBV7-9	TRBJ1-2	CASSSVVGYGYTF	TGTGCCAGCAGCTCGGTTGTTGGCTATGGCTACACCTTC
9	NA	NA	TRBV29-1	TRBJ1-2	CSVESGYTF	TGCAGCGTTGAAAGCGGCTACACCTTC
12	NA	NA	TRBV7-2	TRBJ1-1	CASSLGKTEAFF	TGTGCCAGCAGCTTAGGGAAAACTGAAGCTTTCTTT
14	NA	NA	TRBV25-1	TRBJ1-5	CASSDLSRPPTQHF	TGTGCCAGCAGTGATTTGTCGCGGCCTCCTACTCAGCATTTT
12	NA	NA	TRBV7-9	TRBJ2-5	CASSLVEGTQYF	TGTGCCAGCAGCTTAGTCGAAGGCACCCAGTACTTC